This T cell receptor beta chain stems from a study of shared clonotypes between healthy human individuals. General observations from the study: Tissues were not sampled, only blood, and their repertoires likely differ.

Assay execution took place at the deep level. Source study methods: Junction-only immunoSEQ sequences carried no quality scores, so filtering differed. The repertoire was sequenced with immunoSEQ multiplex PCR; TCRdb's copy has only in-frame clones and lacks some. For V, J and clone size, that table is used; D and trimming come from the DNA. The sample yields approximately 2.5 million clones, around nine tenths seen once. Into CD45RA+ naive and CD45RA-negative memory subsets, the CD4+ cells were split. V shed 2 bases and J 2 bases; nucleotides not matched to a gene: 5. Germline values: CDR1 MNHNY, CDR2 SVGAGI (reference sequence). CDR3 length: 15 residues. Comments on this clone: Its cognate antigen is unknown.

The sequenced sample consisted of naive CD4+ T cells sorted from blood. The subset denotes: CD45RA+ positively selected. This rearrangement joins TRBV6-6 to TRBJ2-7, with 8 nucleotides matching TRBD1. This TCR was recovered from a man aged 18 to 30 in good health. In nucleotides, the CDR3 is TGTGCCAGCAGTTACCTAGACAGGGGAACCTACGAGCAGTACTTC. This gives the protein CASSYLDRGTYEQYF.